Here is one T cell receptor beta chain with its context. Its specificity is not known. The CDR3 covers 15 residues. V dropped 3 bases and J dropped 0 bases, with 6 bases sitting between them. CDR1 is LNHNV and CDR2 is YYDKDF in the germline V gene (reference sequence). The method was immunoSEQ multiplex PCR; TCRdb's version includes in-frame clones alone and lacks a portion of them. The data hold under 150,000 clones, with around 94% observed a single time. This entry is derived from a study of siplizumab effects on memory and regulatory T cells. Whole-study results and caveats: Under siplizumab, an average roughly 69% of mappable alloreactive CD4+ clones were Treg-derived, compared with under 35% in controls. Proliferating siplizumab-culture Treg suppressive function went unconfirmed. Memory cells seemed less diverse than naive T cells, which seemed major alloresponse contributors. Mapping to unstimulated subsets was achieved for only a minor fraction of alloreactive clones.

The clonotype comes from a human donor in good health. The sequenced sample consisted of non-Treg CD4+ T cells sorted from blood. The chain links TRBV15 to TRBJ2-6; no clear D. CDR3 region: CATSRASSGANVLTF. The CDR3 nucleotides read TGTGCCACCAGCAGGGCGAGCTCTGGGGCCAACGTCCTGACTTTC.